This T cell receptor beta chain was captured in a study of post-analysis software for immune sequencing data. The overall study: As for disease course, relapsing-remitting, secondary progressive and progressive-relapsing multiple sclerosis were all included. Overall study results and limits: Normalized Chao1 diversity was significantly reduced in patients versus controls. TRBV5-6, TRBV5-1 and TRBV20-1 belonged to a set of about five TRBV segments that were more frequent in patients than controls. F-measure co-clustering was strong for batch-matched samples.

The length of the CDR3 is 17 residues. Germline V lookup: CDR1 MNHNY, CDR2 SVGAGI (reference sequence). Unique molecular identifiers were present in the TCR beta cDNA libraries. TCRdb reanalysed the PCR reads using MiXCR and keeps one entry per CDR3 protein. The sample consists of 350,000 to 450,000 distinct CDR3 sequences, roughly 38% of them appearing once. This clonotype was detected only a few times. The antigen remains unidentified. Sequencing was performed on blood. The chain carries TRBV6-6 and TRBJ2-5; 8 nucleotides agree with TRBD2. The assigned J gene may be wrong: the sequence end matches TRBJ2-7 better. This clonotype was obtained from a girl aged 10-17 years with multiple sclerosis. CDR3 loop: CASSFPSFQRGTDEQYF. For the CDR3, the DNA is TGTGCCAGCAGTTTCCCCTCCTTTCAGCGGGGGACCGACGAGCAGTACTTC.